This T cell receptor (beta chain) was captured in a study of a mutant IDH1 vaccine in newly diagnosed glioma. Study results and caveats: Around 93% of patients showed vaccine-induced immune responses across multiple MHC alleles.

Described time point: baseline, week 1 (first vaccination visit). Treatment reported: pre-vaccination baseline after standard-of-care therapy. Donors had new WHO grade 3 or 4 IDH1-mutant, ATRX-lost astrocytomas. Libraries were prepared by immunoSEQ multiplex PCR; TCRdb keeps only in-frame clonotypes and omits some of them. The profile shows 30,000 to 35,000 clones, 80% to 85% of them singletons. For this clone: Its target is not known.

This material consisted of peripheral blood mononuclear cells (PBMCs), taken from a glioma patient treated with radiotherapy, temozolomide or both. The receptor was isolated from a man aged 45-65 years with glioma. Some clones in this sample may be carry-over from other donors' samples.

The DNA for the CDR3 is TGTGCCAGCTGCCGATTCGGGACTAGCGGCTCCGTGGAGCTGTTTTTT. Protein: CASCRFGTSGSVELFF. The chain has TRBV28 and TRBJ2-2, with 11 bases aligning to TRBD2. The germline V gene has CDR1 MDHEN and CDR2 SYDVKM. CDR3 length: 16 residues. Trimming took 8 bases from V and 10 from J; bases not matched to a gene: 15. The full variable domain, its missing parts supplied by reference TRBV28 and TRBJ2-2, is DVKVTQSSRYLVKRTGEKVFLECVQDMDHENMFWYRQDPGLGLRLIYFSYDVKMKEKGDIPEGYSVSREKKERFSLILESASTNQTSMYLCASCRFGTSGSVELFFGEGSRLTVL.